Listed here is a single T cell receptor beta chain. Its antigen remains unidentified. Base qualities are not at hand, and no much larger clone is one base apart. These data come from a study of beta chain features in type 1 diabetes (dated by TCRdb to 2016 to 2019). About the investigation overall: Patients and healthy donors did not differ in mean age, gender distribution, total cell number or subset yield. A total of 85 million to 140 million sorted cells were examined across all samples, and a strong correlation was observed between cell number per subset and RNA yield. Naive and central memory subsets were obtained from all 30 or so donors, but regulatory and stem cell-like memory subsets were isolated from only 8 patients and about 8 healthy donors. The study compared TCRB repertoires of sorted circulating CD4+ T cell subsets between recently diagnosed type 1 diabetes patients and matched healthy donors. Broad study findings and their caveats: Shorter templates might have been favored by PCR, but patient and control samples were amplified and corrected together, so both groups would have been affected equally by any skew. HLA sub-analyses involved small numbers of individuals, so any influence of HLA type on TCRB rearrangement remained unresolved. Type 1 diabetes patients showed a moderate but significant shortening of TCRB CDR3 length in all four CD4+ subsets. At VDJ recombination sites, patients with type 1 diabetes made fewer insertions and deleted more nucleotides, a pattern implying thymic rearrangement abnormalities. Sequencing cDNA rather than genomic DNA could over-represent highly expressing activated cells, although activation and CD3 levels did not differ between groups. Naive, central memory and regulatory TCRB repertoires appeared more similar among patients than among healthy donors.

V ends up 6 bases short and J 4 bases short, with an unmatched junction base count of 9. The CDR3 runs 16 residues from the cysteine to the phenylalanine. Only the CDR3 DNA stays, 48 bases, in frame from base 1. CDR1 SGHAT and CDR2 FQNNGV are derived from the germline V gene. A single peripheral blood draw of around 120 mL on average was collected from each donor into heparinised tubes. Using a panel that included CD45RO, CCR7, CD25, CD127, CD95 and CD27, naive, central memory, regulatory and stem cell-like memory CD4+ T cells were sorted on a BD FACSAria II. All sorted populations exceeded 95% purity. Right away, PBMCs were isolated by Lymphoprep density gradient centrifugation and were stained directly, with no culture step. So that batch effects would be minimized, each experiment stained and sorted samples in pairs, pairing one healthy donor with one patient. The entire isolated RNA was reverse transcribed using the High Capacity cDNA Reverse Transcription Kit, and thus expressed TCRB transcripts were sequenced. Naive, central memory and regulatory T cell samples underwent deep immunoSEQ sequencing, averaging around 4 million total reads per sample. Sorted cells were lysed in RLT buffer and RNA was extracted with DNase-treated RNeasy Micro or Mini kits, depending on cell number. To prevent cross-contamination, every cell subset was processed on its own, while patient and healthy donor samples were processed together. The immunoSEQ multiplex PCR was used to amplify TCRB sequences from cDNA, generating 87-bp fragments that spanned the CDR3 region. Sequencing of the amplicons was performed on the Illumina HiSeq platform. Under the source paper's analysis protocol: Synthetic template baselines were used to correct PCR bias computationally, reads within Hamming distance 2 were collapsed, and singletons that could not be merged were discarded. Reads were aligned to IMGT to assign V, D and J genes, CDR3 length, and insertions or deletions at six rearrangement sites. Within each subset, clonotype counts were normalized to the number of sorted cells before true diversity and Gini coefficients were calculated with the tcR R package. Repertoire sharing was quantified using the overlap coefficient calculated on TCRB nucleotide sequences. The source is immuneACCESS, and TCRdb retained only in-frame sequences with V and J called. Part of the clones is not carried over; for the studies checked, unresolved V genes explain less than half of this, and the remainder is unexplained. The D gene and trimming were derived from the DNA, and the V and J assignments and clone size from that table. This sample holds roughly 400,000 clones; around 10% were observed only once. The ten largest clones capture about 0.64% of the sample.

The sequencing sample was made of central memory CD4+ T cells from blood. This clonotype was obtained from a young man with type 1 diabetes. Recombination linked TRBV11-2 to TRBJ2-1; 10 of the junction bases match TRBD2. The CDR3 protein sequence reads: CASSSTSGTLYNEQFF. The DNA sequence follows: TGTGCCAGCAGTTCTACTAGCGGGACCCTTTACAATGAGCAGTTCTTC.